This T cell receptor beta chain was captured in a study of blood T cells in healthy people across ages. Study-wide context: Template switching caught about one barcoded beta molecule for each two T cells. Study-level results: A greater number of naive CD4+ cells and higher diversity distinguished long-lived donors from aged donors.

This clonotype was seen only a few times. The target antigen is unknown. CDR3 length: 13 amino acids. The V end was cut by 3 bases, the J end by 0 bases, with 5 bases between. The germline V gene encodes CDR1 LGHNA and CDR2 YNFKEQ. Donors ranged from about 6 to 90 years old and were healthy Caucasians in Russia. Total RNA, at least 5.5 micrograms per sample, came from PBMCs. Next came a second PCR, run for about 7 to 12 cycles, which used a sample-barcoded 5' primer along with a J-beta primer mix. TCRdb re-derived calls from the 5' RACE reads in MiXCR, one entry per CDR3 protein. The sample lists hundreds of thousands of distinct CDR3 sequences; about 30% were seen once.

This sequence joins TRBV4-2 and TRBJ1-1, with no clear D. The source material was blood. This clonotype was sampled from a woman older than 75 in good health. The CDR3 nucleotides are TGTGCCAGCAGCCACGACCTGAACACTGAAGCTTTCTTT. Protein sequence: CASSHDLNTEAFF.